Following are 17 T cell receptor beta chains from one sample sequenced in a study of T-cell memory formation after mild COVID-19. TCRdb reanalysed the 5' RACE reads using MiXCR and keeps one entry per CDR3 protein. This table has hundreds of thousands of distinct CDR3 sequences, 15% to 20% appearing once. Sequencing was done on a sample of PBMCs or a T cell subset sorted from them (not recorded which). These receptors all come from a young man who had mild COVID-19 (a few samples of this study predate the infection). Cell type and time point are not known.

The chain uses TRBV6-5 and TRBJ2-1, with D perhaps TRBD1 (5 bases). V dropped 0 bases and J dropped 0 bases, with 12 bases sitting between them. Germline V gene data show CDR1 as MNHEY and CDR2 as SVGAGI. The CDR3 sequence is 17 residues long. CDR3 amino acids: CASSYSGQESSYNEQFF. The CDR3 DNA follows: TGTGCCAGCAGTTACTCGGGGCAGGAGAGCTCCTACAATGAGCAGTTCTTC.

The chain is built from TRBV5-6 and TRBJ1-1; D possibly corresponds to TRBD1 (5 bases). Trimming removed 1 base from V and 8 bases from J, with 18 bases in between. CDR1 SGHDT and CDR2 YYEEEE come from the germline V gene. CDR3 size: 15 residues. CDR3 sequence reads: CASSLTGQGFTEAFF. The CDR3 DNA reads TGTGCCAGCAGCTTGACAGGTCAAGGGTTCACCGAAGCTTTCTTT.

This rearrangement joins TRBV9 to TRBJ2-1; TRBD2 matches at 13 bases. The CDR3 consists of 18 residues. Losses at the gene ends were 0 bases for V and 7 bases for J; bases not matched to a gene: 10. The V gene's germline CDR1 is SGDLS and CDR2 YYNGEE. In nucleotides, the CDR3 is TGTGCCAGCAGCGTAGACCCGACTAGCGGGGGGACCTCGAATGAGCAGTTCTTC. It translates to CASSVDPTSGGTSNEQFF.

This sequence joins TRBV4-3 and TRBJ1-6; D unclear. The CDR3 covers 17 residues. Trimming left V 1 base short and J 8 bases short, with 18 bases between. Germline CDR1 LGHNA, CDR2 YSLEER. The CDR3 here is CASSQGSGGFTDSPLHF. In DNA, the CDR3 is TGCGCCAGCAGCCAAGGATCGGGAGGCTTTACGGATTCACCCCTCCACTTT.

This chain joins TRBV6-2 or TRBV6-3 and TRBJ2-1; 10 bases are shared with TRBD2. The ends lost 6 bases at V and 4 bases at J; junction bases unmatched: 3. Germline V lookup: CDR1 MNHEY, CDR2 SVGEGT. The CDR3 is 14 amino acids. DNA for the CDR3: TGTGCCAGCAGGCTAGCGGGGGAGTACAATGAGCAGTTCTTC. Amino acids: CASRLAGEYNEQFF.

Only a few counts were recorded for this clonotype. The chain uses TRBV7-9 and TRBJ2-6; no firm D call. CDR1 SEHNR and CDR2 FQNEAQ come from the germline V gene (reference sequence). This CDR3 has 15 residues. Trimming cost V 5 bases and J 0 bases, with 8 bases left between them. CDR3: CASSARVSGANVLTF. The DNA for the CDR3 is TGTGCCAGCAGCGCCCGGGTCTCTGGGGCCAACGTCCTGACTTTC.

This clonotype was counted ten times or more. The chain has TRBV5-1 and TRBJ1-1; D unresolved. The CDR3 runs to 13 residues. Germline lookup yields CDR1 SGHRS and CDR2 YFSETQ. V lost 0 bases and J 4 bases, leaving 7 bases between the germline ends. The CDR3 reads CASSLVRSTEAFF. For the CDR3, the DNA is TGCGCCAGCAGCTTGGTTCGTTCCACTGAAGCTTTCTTT.

This clonotype was recorded many times. The rearrangement uses TRBV29-1 and TRBJ2-5, with TRBD1 identical over 10 bases. This CDR3 region has 13 residues. Trimming cost V 4 bases and J 4 bases; bases outside gene matches: 3. Germline V gene data show CDR1 as SQVTM and CDR2 as ANQGSEA. The CDR3 region has the DNA TGCAGCGTTGCCGGGACAGGGGCAGAGACCCAGTACTTC. It encodes CSVAGTGAETQYF.

This clonotype appeared a few times. V and J are TRBV10-3 and TRBJ2-4, with 13 positions matching TRBD2. Germline lookup yields CDR1 ENHRY and CDR2 SYGVKD. CDR3 length: 17 residues. The ends lost 3 bases at V and 6 bases at J; junction bases unmatched: 8. CDR3: CAISDWTSGGEGNIQYF. CDR3 nucleotide sequence: TGTGCCATCAGTGATTGGACTAGCGGGGGAGAGGGAAACATTCAGTACTTC.

The V gene is TRBV7-6, the J gene TRBJ1-2; the match to TRBD1 covers 12 bases. The germline V gene encodes CDR1 SGHVS and CDR2 FNYEAQ. Unmatched junction bases numbered 7, after V lost 5 bases and J lost 6 bases. The CDR3 sequence is 15 residues long. The CDR3 reads CASSNRDRGQNGYTF. Here the CDR3 DNA reads TGTGCCAGCAGCAACCGGGACAGGGGGCAAAATGGCTACACCTTC.

The gene calls are TRBV29-1 and TRBJ2-7; 7 bases line up with TRBD1. J gave up 3 bases and V 0 bases, and 8 bases lay outside the gene matches. This CDR3 region has 15 residues. Per the germline V gene, CDR1 is SQVTM and CDR2 is ANQGSEA. CDR3 in amino acids: CSVEDRGQRNYEQYF. CDR3 nucleotide sequence: TGCAGCGTTGAAGATCGGGGACAGCGAAACTACGAGCAGTACTTC.

This chain links TRBV29-1 with TRBJ2-2; maybe TRBD2 (7 bases). Trimming took 6 bases from V and 7 from J, leaving 12 bases between them. The germline gives CDR1 SQVTM, CDR2 ANQGSEA. This CDR3 is 12 amino acids long. The CDR3 is CSVTGGGGELFF. The CDR3 nucleotides read TGCAGCGTGACGGGGGGCGGCGGGGAGCTGTTTTTT.

This clonotype was counted only a few times. The V call is TRBV7-9, the J call TRBJ2-7, with D perhaps TRBD2 (6 bases). The V end was cut by 5 bases, the J end by 4 bases, with 18 bases between. The germline V gene has CDR1 SEHNR and CDR2 FQNEAQ (reference sequence). CDR3 length: 15 residues. The chain's CDR3 is CASSAPGEPIYEQYF. DNA of the CDR3: TGTGCCAGCAGCGCCCCGGGGGAGCCGATTTACGAGCAGTACTTC.

This clonotype has at least ten counts. The chain has TRBV10-2 and TRBJ2-3; D unclear. The CDR3 has 14 amino acids. V lost 2 bases to trimming and J lost 0 bases, with 6 bases between them. Germline CDR1 WSHSY, CDR2 SAAADI. CDR3 coding DNA: TGCGCCAGCAGTGAGCAATCCAGCACAGATACGCAGTATTTT. Its translation is CASSEQSSTDTQYF.

This chain uses TRBV10-3 with TRBJ2-5; D gene unclear. CDR1 and CDR2 (germline): ENHRY, SYGVKD. V shed 9 bases and J shed 5 bases, with 13 bases lying between them. The CDR3 totals 12 residues. The CDR3 sequence is CAISLFGETQYF. The CDR3 bases are TGTGCCATATCTCTCTTCGGGGAGACCCAGTACTTC.

The V call is TRBV5-5, the J call TRBJ1-1; TRBD1 might be the D (5 bases). Trimming took off 1 base at V and 1 base at J, with 14 bases between the two ends. The CDR3 has 16 residues. The germline V gene has CDR1 SGHKS and CDR2 YYEKEE (reference sequence). The CDR3 spells CASSLFTGVRNTEAFF. CDR3 DNA sequence: TGTGCCAGCAGCTTGTTTACAGGCGTGCGGAACACTGAAGCTTTCTTT.

The gene calls are TRBV2 and TRBJ1-5; the D gene is possibly TRBD1 (6 bases). Germline-derived CDR1 and CDR2 are SNHLY and FYNNEI. The CDR3 contains 17 residues. Trimming left V 3 bases short and J 2 bases short, with 17 bases between. The CDR3 DNA follows: TGTGCCAGCAGTGATCTTCGGGGGGGCTTCGGCAATCAGCCCCAGCATTTT. Amino acid sequence: CASSDLRGGFGNQPQHF.